Included here is one T cell receptor beta chain sequence, with context. Its cognate antigen has yet to be identified. No much larger clonotype is one base removed from it; base qualities were not supplied. Each donor gave one peripheral blood draw, averaging approximately 110 mL, which was collected into heparinised tubes. A BD FACSAria II and a panel including CD45RO, CCR7, CD25, CD127, CD95 and CD27 were used to sort naive, central memory, regulatory and stem cell-like memory CD4+ T cells. All sorted populations exceeded 98% purity. PBMCs were isolated right away by Lymphoprep density gradient centrifugation and were stained directly, without culture. Samples were stained and sorted in pairs, with one healthy donor and one patient per experiment, so that batch effects were minimized. The entry originates in a study of beta chain features in type 1 diabetes (dated by TCRdb to the late 2010s). For the wider study: No differences in mean age, gender distribution, total cell number or subset yield were found between patients and healthy donors. The study compared the TCRB repertoires of sorted circulating CD4+ T cell subsets in recently diagnosed type 1 diabetes patients with those in matched healthy donors. A total of roughly 99 million sorted cells were examined across all samples, and the number of cells per subset was strongly correlated with RNA yield. Regulatory and stem cell-like memory subsets were obtained from only 8 patients and about eight healthy donors, while naive and central memory subsets were obtained from all 30 or so donors. Findings and caveats that apply to the study as a whole: Naive, central memory and regulatory TCRB repertoires appeared to be more similar among patients than among healthy donors. Shorter templates might be favored by PCR, yet because patient and control samples were amplified and corrected together, any such skew would affect both groups equally. Because small numbers of individuals were included in the HLA sub-analyses, any influence of HLA type on TCRB rearrangement was left unresolved. Fewer insertions and more nucleotide deletions at VDJ recombination sites were observed in patients with type 1 diabetes, implying thymic rearrangement abnormalities. Because cDNA was sequenced instead of genomic DNA, highly expressing activated cells could be over-represented, though the groups showed no difference in activation or CD3 levels. In all four CD4+ subsets, TCRB CDR3 length was moderately but significantly shorter in type 1 diabetes patients.

The High Capacity cDNA Reverse Transcription Kit was used to reverse transcribe all of the isolated RNA, meaning that expressed TCRB transcripts were what got sequenced. Naive, central memory and regulatory T cell samples underwent deep immunoSEQ sequencing, averaging approximately 3.5 million total reads per sample. After sorted cells were lysed in RLT buffer, RNA was extracted with DNase-treated RNeasy Micro or Mini kits, with the choice depending on cell number. Each cell subset was processed on its own to prevent cross-contamination, while patient and healthy donor samples were processed together. TCRB sequences were amplified from cDNA with the immunoSEQ multiplex PCR, producing 87-bp fragments spanning the CDR3 region. Amplicons were sequenced on the Illumina HiSeq platform. The original pipeline was this. PCR bias was corrected computationally using synthetic template baselines, and reads within Hamming distance 2 were collapsed, with unmergeable singletons discarded. By aligning reads against IMGT, V, D and J genes, CDR3 length, and insertions or deletions at six rearrangement sites were assigned. Within each subset, clonotype counts were normalized to sorted cell number, after which true diversity and Gini coefficients were computed with the tcR R package. The overlap coefficient, calculated on TCRB nucleotide sequences, was used to quantify repertoire sharing. Held by TCRdb, this immuneACCESS table contains in-frame sequences only and omits some clones. Under half of the omission traces to an unresolved V gene where checked; the cause of the rest is unknown. That table supplies the V and J calls and clone size; D and trimming were determined from the DNA. This sample lists about 340,000 clones; 9.3% were detected once. Of the sample, approximately 1% falls within the top ten clones.

According to the germline V gene, CDR1 reads SGHRS and CDR2 reads YFSETQ. From cysteine to phenylalanine, the CDR3 is 16 amino acids long. Of all the DNA, just the CDR3 is kept, 48 bases in frame from base 1. At the junction V is shortened by 4 bases and J by 5 bases; bases outside the gene matches: 6. The chain employs TRBV5-1 and TRBJ2-1, and 13 junction bases match TRBD2. This TCR was sampled from a man younger than 45 with type 1 diabetes. Material for sequencing was central memory CD4+ T cells from blood. The DNA is as follows: TGCGCCAGCAGCCCGCAACTAGCGGGAGGGGACAATGAGCAGTTCTTC. This translates into CASSPQLAGGDNEQFF. The CDR3 plus the reference TRBV5-1 and TRBJ2-1 genes for the other parts give the full variable domain: KAGVTQTPRYLIKTRGQQVTLSCSPISGHRSVSWYQQTPGQGLQFLFEYFSETQRNKGNFPGRFSGRQFSNSRSEMNVSTLELGDSALYLCASSPQLAGGDNEQFFGPGTRLTVL.